The rows below give T cell receptor beta chains drawn from one sample of a study of blood T cell repertoires in COVID-19. Measured with immunoSEQ multiplex PCR; TCRdb has only the in-frame clones, and not every one. The sample includes more than 350,000 clones, around 91% of them seen just once. The material sequenced was PBMCs or T cells enriched from blood (not recorded which). The receptors derive from a man between 18 and 29 years old who had recovered from COVID-19. CDR3s include the opening cysteine and the closing phenylalanine or tryptophan. D genes are given only for firm matches. The listing skips clone size in some rows; elsewhere it reads once, few, many or a size class.

CDR3: CSVDREDRATEAFF
DNA: TGCAGCGTTGATAGGGAGGACAGGGCGACTGAAGCTTTCTTT
size: .
D: TRBD1
V: TRBV29-1
J: TRBJ1-1

CDR3: CASRGPRVLAGNNEQFF
DNA: TGTGCCTCCCGGGGACCGAGAGTTTTAGCGGGGAACAATGAGCAGTTCTTC
size: .
D: TRBD2
V: TRBV30
J: TRBJ2-1

CDR3: CASSSQAGGRELFF
DNA: TGTGCCAGCAGCTCACAAGCGGGGGGACGGGAGCTGTTTTTT
size: .
D: TRBD2
V: TRBV14
J: TRBJ2-2

CDR3: CASIQGGESYEQYF
DNA: TGTGCCAGCATCCAAGGGGGGGAGTCTTACGAGCAGTACTTC
size: .
D: .
V: TRBV28
J: TRBJ2-7

CDR3: CASRTGQGGTGELFF
DNA: TGTGCCAGCAGGACGGGACAGGGAGGAACCGGGGAGCTGTTTTTT
size: .
D: TRBD1
V: TRBV6-5
J: TRBJ2-2

CDR3: CAWSVKGQGNQPQHF
DNA: TGTGCCTGGAGTGTAAAGGGACAGGGGAATCAGCCCCAGCATTTT
size: once
D: TRBD1
V: TRBV30
J: TRBJ1-5

CDR3: CASSIAGQGNQPQHF
DNA: TGTGCCAGTAGTATTGCGGGACAGGGGAATCAGCCCCAGCATTTT
size: once
D: TRBD1
V: TRBV19
J: TRBJ1-5

CDR3: CSDDRGRDEQYF
DNA: TGCAGCGATGACAGGGGTCGCGACGAGCAGTACTTC
size: .
D: TRBD1
V: TRBV29-1
J: TRBJ2-7

CDR3: CASRLCATGTGSISYNEQFF
DNA: TGTGCAAGTCGCTTATGCGCAACCGGGACAGGGAGCATCTCCTACAATGAGCAGTTCTTC
size: .
D: .
V: TRBV12-2
J: TRBJ2-1

CDR3: CASSTRGSGNTIYF
DNA: TGTGCCAGCAGCACCCGGGGCTCTGGAAACACCATATATTTT
size: .
D: .
V: TRBV9
J: TRBJ1-3

CDR3: CASSPSGRADNEQFF
DNA: TGTGCCAGCAGCCCCAGCGGGAGGGCCGACAATGAGCAGTTCTTC
size: .
D: TRBD2
V: TRBV9
J: TRBJ2-1

CDR3: CASSLGENTGELFF
DNA: TGTGCCAGCAGCTTAGGCGAGAACACCGGGGAGCTGTTTTTT
size: .
D: .
V: TRBV7-2
J: TRBJ2-2

CDR3: CASSLSSGPGNTIYF
DNA: TGTGCCAGTAGTCTCTCGAGTGGGCCTGGAAACACCATATATTTT
size: .
D: .
V: TRBV19
J: TRBJ1-3

CDR3: CASSVGLAGGVNEQYF
DNA: TGTGCCAGCAGCGTCGGACTAGCGGGAGGAGTGAACGAGCAGTACTTC
size: few
D: TRBD2
V: TRBV9
J: TRBJ2-7

CDR3: CASSLGTSGSRSHEQYF
DNA: TGTGCCAGCAGCTTAGGGACTAGCGGGAGTCGGAGCCACGAGCAGTACTTC
size: .
D: TRBD2
V: TRBV5-4
J: TRBJ2-7

CDR3: CASTYSLSTEAFF
DNA: TGTGCCAGCACCTACTCACTCTCCACTGAAGCTTTCTTT
size: .
D: .
V: TRBV28
J: TRBJ1-1

CDR3: CASSSRGGKEETQYF
DNA: TGTGCCAGCAGCTCCCGGGGTGGAAAAGAAGAGACCCAGTACTTC
size: .
D: .
V: TRBV11-2
J: TRBJ2-5

CDR3: CASSQEAGSDEQYF
DNA: TGCGCCAGCAGCCAAGAGGCAGGGTCGGACGAGCAGTACTTC
size: .
D: .
V: TRBV4-3
J: TRBJ2-7

CDR3: CASSERDRVGQPQHF
DNA: TGTGCCAGCAGCGAGCGGGACAGGGTGGGTCAGCCCCAGCATTTT
size: .
D: TRBD1
V: TRBV9
J: TRBJ1-5

CDR3: CAKSPGTATNQPQHF
DNA: TGTGCCAAATCTCCCGGGACAGCTACAAATCAGCCCCAGCATTTT
size: .
D: .
V: TRBV21-1
J: TRBJ1-5

CDR3: CASSQAGGNQPQHF
DNA: TGTGCCAGCAGCCAAGCGGGGGGGAATCAGCCCCAGCATTTT
size: .
D: .
V: TRBV3-1/TRBV3-2
J: TRBJ1-5

CDR3: CASSLGGGSSTDTQYF
DNA: TGCGCCAGCAGCCTAGGAGGGGGCAGTAGCACAGATACGCAGTATTTT
size: .
D: .
V: TRBV4-3
J: TRBJ2-3

CDR3: CASSLVRGNTEAFF
DNA: TGCGCCAGCAGCTTGGTAAGGGGGAATACTGAAGCTTTCTTT
size: .
D: .
V: TRBV5-1
J: TRBJ1-1

CDR3: CASSINRGLVYNEQFF
DNA: TGTGCCAGTAGTATTAATAGGGGGCTCGTGTACAATGAGCAGTTCTTC
size: .
D: TRBD1
V: TRBV19
J: TRBJ2-1

CDR3: CASSLSGYEQYF
DNA: TGTGCCAGCAGTTTGTCGGGCTACGAGCAGTACTTC
size: .
D: .
V: TRBV28
J: TRBJ2-7

CDR3: CASSLEGSVPYEQYF
DNA: TGTGCCAGCAGCTTAGAGGGTAGCGTCCCCTACGAGCAGTACTTC
size: once
D: .
V: TRBV7-2
J: TRBJ2-7

CDR3: CASSYRGTSPGSTEAFF
DNA: TGTGCCAGCAGCTACAGGGGGACATCCCCGGGCAGCACTGAAGCTTTCTTT
size: .
D: TRBD1
V: TRBV5-6
J: TRBJ1-1

CDR3: CASSPPLRDSNQPQHF
DNA: TGTGCCAGCTCACCACCCTTGAGGGATAGCAATCAGCCCCAGCATTTT
size: .
D: .
V: TRBV18
J: TRBJ1-5

CDR3: CASGLAGGEQFF
DNA: TGTGCCAGCGGACTAGCGGGAGGCGAGCAGTTCTTC
size: .
D: TRBD2
V: TRBV7-2
J: TRBJ2-1

CDR3: CASSSRQPQHF
DNA: TGTGCCAGCAGTTCTCGTCAGCCCCAGCATTTT
size: .
D: .
V: TRBV28
J: TRBJ1-5

CDR3: CASSREGLPYEQYF
DNA: TGTGCCAGCAGCCGGGAGGGACTGCCCTACGAGCAGTACTTC
size: .
D: TRBD2
V: TRBV7-9
J: TRBJ2-7

CDR3: CASSKTSGGVTEQYF
DNA: TGTGCCAGCAGCAAAACTAGCGGGGGGGTTACCGAGCAGTACTTC
size: .
D: .
V: TRBV21-1
J: TRBJ2-7

CDR3: CASSSNGIYNEQFF
DNA: TGTGCCAGCAGCTCAAACGGGATATACAATGAGCAGTTCTTC
size: .
D: .
V: TRBV7-8
J: TRBJ2-1

CDR3: CASSLQYNEQFF
DNA: TGTGCCAGCAGTCTACAGTACAATGAGCAGTTCTTC
size: .
D: .
V: TRBV12-3/TRBV12-4
J: TRBJ2-1

CDR3: CASSDPGYGYTF
DNA: TGTGCCAGCAGTGATCCAGGCTATGGCTACACCTTC
size: .
D: .
V: TRBV6-1
J: TRBJ1-2

CDR3: CASSPLAGVSNEQFF
DNA: TGTGCCAGCAGCCCCCTAGCGGGGGTTTCCAATGAGCAGTTCTTC
size: .
D: TRBD2
V: TRBV7-2
J: TRBJ2-1

CDR3: CASNRDRGLTEAFF
DNA: TGTGCCAGCAATAGAGACAGGGGGCTCACTGAAGCTTTCTTT
size: .
D: TRBD1
V: TRBV6-5
J: TRBJ1-1

CDR3: CATSDYNSGETQYF
DNA: TGTGCCACCAGTGATTATAATTCGGGAGAGACCCAGTACTTC
size: .
D: .
V: TRBV24-1
J: TRBJ2-5

CDR3: CASSIGGGALDHYGYTF
DNA: TGTGCCAGTAGTATAGGAGGGGGGGCGCTCGACCACTATGGCTACACCTTC
size: .
D: .
V: TRBV19
J: TRBJ1-2

CDR3: CASSRTGKNTGELFF
DNA: TGTGCCAGCAGTCGGACAGGGAAGAACACCGGGGAGCTGTTTTTT
size: .
D: TRBD1
V: TRBV3-1/TRBV3-2
J: TRBJ2-2

CDR3: CASSQRLAGPRTDTQYF
DNA: TGTGCCAGCAGCCAAAGACTAGCGGGGCCACGCACAGATACGCAGTATTTT
size: .
D: TRBD2
V: TRBV11-2
J: TRBJ2-3

CDR3: CATFEARVGEQYF
DNA: TGTGCCACCTTTGAGGCCCGGGTAGGCGAGCAGTACTTC
size: .
D: .
V: TRBV10-3
J: TRBJ2-7

CDR3: CASSFSAYEQYF
DNA: TGTGCCAGCAGCTTTTCTGCGTACGAGCAGTACTTC
size: .
D: .
V: TRBV13
J: TRBJ2-7

CDR3: CASRPGAGGGYTF
DNA: TGTGCCAGCAGGCCCGGGGCAGGGGGAGGCTACACCTTC
size: .
D: TRBD1
V: TRBV12-3/TRBV12-4
J: TRBJ1-2

CDR3: CASSPDGRGPYNEQFF
DNA: TGCGCCAGCAGCCCAGACGGGAGGGGGCCCTACAATGAGCAGTTCTTC
size: .
D: .
V: TRBV4-1
J: TRBJ2-1

CDR3: CAWSLRYGYTF
DNA: TGTGCCTGGAGTCTCCGCTATGGCTACACCTTC
size: once
D: .
V: TRBV30
J: TRBJ1-2

CDR3: CASSQWDGGTEAFF
DNA: TGCGCCAGCAGCCAGTGGGACGGGGGCACTGAAGCTTTCTTT
size: .
D: .
V: TRBV4-1
J: TRBJ1-1

CDR3: CASTLVGQGTFF
DNA: .
size: .
D: .
V: TRBV12-3/TRBV12-4
J: TRBJ1-1

CDR3: CASSQHGEGEQFF
DNA: TGTGCCAGCAGCCAGCACGGAGAAGGAGAGCAGTTCTTC
size: .
D: .
V: TRBV3-1/TRBV3-2
J: TRBJ2-1

CDR3: CASSLISGTYEQYF
DNA: TGTGCCAGCAGCTTAATTAGCGGGACCTACGAGCAGTACTTC
size: .
D: TRBD2
V: TRBV11-2
J: TRBJ2-7

CDR3: CASSLGLAGPQETQYF
DNA: TGCGCCAGCAGCCTCGGACTAGCGGGGCCCCAAGAGACCCAGTACTTC
size: .
D: TRBD2
V: TRBV5-1
J: TRBJ2-5

CDR3: CASSQGKGLAIYNEQFF
DNA: TGCGCCAGCAGCCAAGGAAAGGGACTAGCGATCTACAATGAGCAGTTCTTC
size: .
D: TRBD2
V: TRBV4-1
J: TRBJ2-1

CDR3: CASSQEGRAGEQYF
DNA: TGCGCCAGCAGCCAAGAAGGCAGGGCAGGCGAGCAGTACTTC
size: .
D: .
V: TRBV4-3
J: TRBJ2-7

CDR3: CASSARDRQYGYTF
DNA: TGTGCCAGCAGCGCCCGGGACAGGCAATATGGCTACACCTTC
size: .
D: TRBD1
V: TRBV3-1/TRBV3-2
J: TRBJ1-2

CDR3: CASRGAPDYEQYF
DNA: TGTGCCAGCAGGGGGGCCCCAGACTACGAGCAGTACTTC
size: once
D: .
V: TRBV28
J: TRBJ2-7

CDR3: CASSLDGSRGGNNEQFF
DNA: TGTGCCAGCAGCTTAGATGGGAGCCGCGGGGGGAACAATGAGCAGTTCTTC
size: .
D: TRBD2
V: TRBV11-3
J: TRBJ2-1

CDR3: CASSSPGGSGTPLHF
DNA: TGTGCCAGCAGCTCCCCGGGGGGGAGTGGAACACCCCTCCACTTT
size: .
D: .
V: TRBV7-2
J: TRBJ1-6